The 4 T cell receptor beta chains given below trace back to one sample, sequenced in a study of cytomegalovirus exposure and HLA in healthy donors. Use of 60 Vbeta and 13 Jbeta primers characterized the PCR. Sequencing was performed with immunoSEQ multiplex PCR; in TCRdb, only in-frame clones are kept and a portion is missing. The profile shows over 110,000 clones, around 82% of them singletons. The sample taken for sequencing was PBMCs. Source of these receptors: a young woman in good health and CMV-seropositive.

V is TRBV27 and J is TRBJ2-6; TRBD1 matches 9 bases. There are 18 residues in the CDR3. The V gene end was trimmed by 5 bases and the J gene end by 4 bases; junction bases not matched to a gene: 12. Looked up from germline, CDR1 is MNHEY and CDR2 is SMNVEV (reference sequence). Here the CDR3 DNA reads TGTGCCAGCAGTAGATACAGGGGGCAGACGTTCGGGGCCAACGTCCTGACTTTC. Residues: CASSRYRGQTFGANVLTF.

V usage is TRBV5-1 and J usage is TRBJ2-7; weak D call: TRBD1 (5 bases). V was trimmed by 4 bases and J by 0 bases, leaving 11 bases between them. The germline V gene has CDR1 SGHRS and CDR2 YFSETQ. CDR3 length: 14 amino acids. The CDR3 region is CASSPSTVSYEQYF. Written as DNA, the CDR3 is TGCGCCAGCAGCCCGTCGACAGTCTCCTACGAGCAGTACTTC.

CDR3: CASSLYGQGTEAFF. The CDR3 DNA sequence: TGTGCCAGCAGCTTATACGGACAAGGGACTGAAGCTTTCTTT. V usage is TRBV7-2 and J usage is TRBJ1-1, with D perhaps matching TRBD1 (5 bases). Trimming removed 2 bases at V and 5 bases at J, with 12 bases between. Germline CDR1 and CDR2: SGHTA and FQGNSA. The CDR3 runs to 14 residues.

The chain employs TRBV29-1 and TRBJ1-4; maybe TRBD1 (6 bases). V dropped 7 bases and J dropped 8 bases, with 17 bases sitting between them. The CDR3 covers 13 residues. CDR1 is SQVTM and CDR2 is ANQGSEA in the germline V gene. The CDR3 sequence: CSANRDGVEKLFF. CDR3 DNA: TGCAGCGCCAACAGGGATGGCGTCGAAAAACTGTTTTTT.